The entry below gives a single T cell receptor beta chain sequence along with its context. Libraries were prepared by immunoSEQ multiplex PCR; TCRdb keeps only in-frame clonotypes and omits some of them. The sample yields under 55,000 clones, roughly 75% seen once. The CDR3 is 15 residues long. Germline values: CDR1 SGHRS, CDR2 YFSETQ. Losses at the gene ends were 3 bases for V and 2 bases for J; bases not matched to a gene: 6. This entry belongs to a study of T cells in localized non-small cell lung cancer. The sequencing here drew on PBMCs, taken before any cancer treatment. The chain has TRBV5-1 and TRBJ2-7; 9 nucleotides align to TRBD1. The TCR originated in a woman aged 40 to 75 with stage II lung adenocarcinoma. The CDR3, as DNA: TGCGCCAGCAGCTCCGGGACAGGGACCCCCTACGAGCAGTACTTC. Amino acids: CASSSGTGTPYEQYF.